The 32 T cell receptor beta chains presented below share a single source sample, sequenced in a study of response to subunit inactivated influenza vaccine. TCRdb re-analysed the RT-PCR reads in MiXCR, keeping a single row per CDR3 protein. Of 500,000 to 600,000 distinct CDR3 sequences in the sample, about 17% are singletons; the top ten hold 3%. This sample comprised CD4+ T cells sorted from PBMCs, obtained about 24 months after vaccination. Receptors originate from a man aged 50 to 75 who received an inactivated influenza vaccine.

The chain has TRBV20-1 and TRBJ2-1; the D is unclear. The V end lost 4 bases, the J end lost 8 bases, and 6 bases lay between the germline ends. The CDR3 contains 10 residues. Per the germline V gene, CDR1 is DFQATT and CDR2 is SNEGSKA (reference sequence). The CDR3 loop is CSATPHEQFF. The CDR3 bases are TGCAGTGCTACTCCTCATGAGCAGTTCTTC.

V and J are TRBV14 and TRBJ2-7, with 8 positions matching TRBD1. CDR1 is SGHDN and CDR2 is FVKESK in the germline V gene. V gave up 0 bases and J gave up 9 bases; unmatched junction bases: 4. The CDR3 consists of 13 residues. DNA of the CDR3: TGTGCCAGCAGCCAAGATCGGGGGACAGGGCAGTACTTC. It is translated as CASSQDRGTGQYF.

In this sample, this clonotype turned up a few times. DNA for the CDR3: TGTGCCAGCAGCCAGGGAGGGCCTAGCACAGATACGCAGTATTTT. It translates to CASSQGGPSTDTQYF. V and J are TRBV3-1 and TRBJ2-3; 7 bases map to TRBD2. The CDR3 has 15 amino acids. Germline V gene data show CDR1 as LGHDT and CDR2 as YNNKEL (reference sequence). With 3 bases clipped from V and 0 bases from J, the junction kept 3 bases outside the gene matches.

This clonotype was recorded a few times. The chain carries TRBV7-2 and TRBJ1-1, with a weak D call TRBD1 (5 bases). CDR1 SGHTA and CDR2 FQGNSA come from the germline V gene. The length of the CDR3 is 14 residues. V was trimmed by 3 bases and J by 6 bases, leaving 14 bases between them. Here the CDR3 reads CASSFQGGVSEAFF. For the CDR3, the DNA is TGTGCCAGCAGCTTCCAGGGAGGGGTTTCTGAAGCTTTCTTT.

This clonotype has at least ten counts. CDR3 sequence reads: CASIDAGASSYNEQFF. CDR3 bases: TGTGCCAGCATCGATGCCGGGGCAAGCTCCTACAATGAGCAGTTCTTC. The chain joins TRBV12-3 or TRBV12-4 to TRBJ2-1; D possibly uses TRBD1 or TRBD2 (5 bases each). The CDR3 length is 16 residues. The V and J ends lost 7 bases and 0 bases respectively, with 16 bases between them.

This clonotype was found many times. The chain links TRBV7-8 to TRBJ1-1; 8 bases map to TRBD1. Germline V lookup: CDR1 SGHVS, CDR2 FQNEAQ. Unmatched junction bases numbered 8, after V lost 1 base and J lost 7 bases. The CDR3 is 15 residues long. Here the CDR3 reads CASSLGQGMDIEAFF. The CDR3 nucleotides are TGTGCCAGCAGCTTAGGACAGGGGATGGATATTGAAGCTTTCTTT.

With regard to this clonotype: A read error may produce the germline difference seen at one junction end. In DNA, the CDR3 is TGCTGTGCTAGACAACCTACGGGGGCCTCCTACAATGAGCAGTTCTTC. It is translated as CCARQPTGASYNEQFF. The V and J genes are TRBV20-1 and TRBJ2-1, with D perhaps TRBD1 or TRBD2 (6 bases each). Germline V gene lookup returns CDR1 DFQATT and CDR2 SNEGSKA (reference sequence). This CDR3 has 16 residues.

The gene calls are TRBV12-3 or TRBV12-4 and TRBJ1-5; D remains unclear. With 6 bases removed from V and 2 bases from J, the gap between germline ends came to 11 bases. There are 14 residues in the CDR3. The CDR3 DNA sequence: TGTGCCAGCAGCACCGGGAGCCGCAATCAGCCCCAGCATTTT. This gives the protein CASSTGSRNQPQHF.

This clonotype was recorded at least ten times. The V call is TRBV7-2, the J call TRBJ2-3; D is ambiguous. Per the germline V gene, CDR1 is SGHTA and CDR2 is FQGNSA. This CDR3 spans 11 amino acids. V gave up 6 bases and J gave up 5 bases, with 6 bases separating them. Here the CDR3 reads CASSLLDTQYF. The DNA for the CDR3 is TGTGCCAGCAGTTTGTTAGATACGCAGTATTTT.

The CDR3 coding sequence is TGTGCCAGCAGTCCGGGACTAGCGGGAGGTCGGGCAGATACGCAGTATTTT. Its protein is CASSPGLAGGRADTQYF. The V gene is TRBV28, the J gene TRBJ2-3, with 15 bases fitting TRBD2. CDR3 length: 17 residues. Germline V gene lookup returns CDR1 MDHEN and CDR2 SYDVKM. V lost 5 bases and J lost 4; bases outside the gene matches: 7.

The table lists this clonotype with a few counts. The chain has TRBV20-1 and TRBJ2-7; maybe TRBD1 (5 bases). CDR1 is DFQATT and CDR2 is SNEGSKA in the germline V gene (reference sequence). The CDR3 loop spans 14 amino acids. The ends were cut back, 6 bases at V and 0 bases at J, with 15 bases in the middle. The CDR3 reads CSALTVSSSYEQYF. The CDR3 bases are TGCAGTGCCCTGACAGTGTCTAGCTCCTACGAGCAGTACTTC.

The rearrangement uses TRBV11-1 and TRBJ2-5; 8 bases fit TRBD1. Germline V gives CDR1 SGHAT, CDR2 FQDESV (reference sequence). The CDR3 has 13 amino acids. V shed 4 bases and J 6 bases; nucleotides not matched to a gene: 4. The CDR3 reads CASSSDRAKTQYF. The CDR3 DNA reads TGTGCCAGCAGCTCGGACAGGGCTAAGACCCAGTACTTC.

The genes are TRBV24-1 and TRBJ2-5, with no clear D. Germline CDR1 KGHDR, CDR2 SFDVKD. The CDR3 consists of 14 residues. The V gene lost 3 bases and the J gene lost 4 bases, with 11 bases spanning the gap. The CDR3 region is CATSDARNGETQYF. The CDR3, as DNA: TGTGCCACCAGTGATGCTAGGAATGGAGAGACCCAGTACTTC.

This clonotype was seen more than once but under ten times. The chain employs TRBV15 and TRBJ1-1, with 8 bases identical to TRBD1. Germline V gene sequence: CDR1 LNHNV, CDR2 YYDKDF (reference sequence). With V trimmed by 1 base and J by 5 bases, 6 bases remained unmatched. The length of the CDR3 is 15 residues. CDR3 nucleotide sequence: TGTGCCACCAGCAGAGCTTCAGGGGGCCGGACTGAAGCTTTCTTT. It is translated as CATSRASGGRTEAFF.

This clonotype was detected a few times. The chain couples TRBV6-1 to TRBJ2-2, with D perhaps TRBD2 (7 bases). Deletions cut 5 bases from V and 4 bases from J, with 20 bases between. The V gene's germline CDR1 is MNHNS and CDR2 SASEGT. The CDR3 contains 17 residues. CDR3 loop: CASSPSRGGAGTGELFF. The CDR3 DNA reads TGTGCCAGCAGTCCCTCTCGCGGGGGCGCCGGCACCGGGGAGCTGTTTTTT.

CDR3 region: CASSQRSTAALGEQYF. The CDR3 coding sequence is TGTGCCAGCAGCCAGAGATCTACAGCGGCTCTTGGCGAGCAGTACTTC. V usage is TRBV4-2 and J usage is TRBJ2-7, with a weak D call TRBD2 (5 bases). This CDR3 has 16 amino acids. Germline values: CDR1 LGHNA, CDR2 YNFKEQ. Trimming took off 3 bases at V and 6 bases at J, with 21 bases between the two ends.

This clonotype appeared a few times. The rearrangement links TRBV6-2 or TRBV6-3 to TRBJ2-1, with 13 bases lining up with TRBD2. This CDR3 is built from 15 residues. CDR1 MNHEY and CDR2 SVGEGT come from the germline V gene. After removal of 5 bases from V and 9 bases from J, the junction contained 7 bases not matched to a gene. CDR3 amino acids: CASSRLAGGRGEQFF. The CDR3, as DNA: TGTGCCAGCAGTCGACTAGCGGGGGGAAGGGGTGAGCAGTTCTTC.

This sequence joins TRBV29-1 and TRBJ2-3; D possibly corresponds to TRBD1 (5 bases). CDR1 and CDR2 (germline): SQVTM, ANQGSEA. The CDR3 totals 14 residues. The ends were cut back, 3 bases at V and 2 bases at J, with 12 bases in the middle. CDR3 in amino acids: CSVDGAGLTDTQYF. As DNA, the CDR3 is TGCAGCGTTGATGGGGCAGGGCTCACAGATACGCAGTATTTT.

The chain links TRBV28 to TRBJ2-7, with D maybe TRBD2 (5 bases). CDR3 size: 15 residues. Germline values: CDR1 MDHEN, CDR2 SYDVKM. The germline V and J ends were trimmed by 3 bases and 7 bases, with 19 bases remaining between them. The CDR3 sequence is CASSFLSGTRREQYF. The CDR3, as DNA: TGTGCCAGCAGTTTCTTAAGCGGTACGCGACGGGAGCAGTACTTC. Based on the CDR3 plus reference TRBV28 and TRBJ2-7, the full variable domain is DVKVTQSSRYLVKRTGEKVFLECVQDMDHENMFWYRQDPGLGLRLIYFSYDVKMKEKGDIPEGYSVSREKKERFSLILESASTNQTSMYLCASSFLSGTRREQYFGPGTRLTVT.

This clonotype was detected a few times. The chain links TRBV6-1 to TRBJ1-2, with D possibly matching TRBD1 (5 bases). Germline CDR1 and CDR2: MNHNS and SASEGT. V was clipped by 6 bases and J by 4 bases, with 12 bases between them. The CDR3 contains 13 residues. CDR3 in DNA: TGTGCCAGCAGGGGGGGGTTTTTCTATGGCTACACCTTC. Protein product: CASRGGFFYGYTF.

A few counts support this clonotype. V and J are TRBV2 and TRBJ2-1, with a tentative D call TRBD2 (6 bases). The V gene lost 7 bases and the J gene lost 8 bases, with 18 bases spanning the gap. Germline V lookup: CDR1 SNHLY, CDR2 FYNNEI. The CDR3 extends over 14 amino acids. The chain's CDR3 is CASMRDSPWDEQFF. The CDR3 DNA reads TGTGCCAGCATGCGGGACTCCCCGTGGGATGAGCAGTTCTTC.

This chain joins TRBV5-6 and TRBJ1-4, with no clear D. This CDR3 is 13 amino acids long. The germline V gene encodes CDR1 SGHDT and CDR2 YYEEEE. V dropped 3 bases and J dropped 4 bases, with 7 bases sitting between them. The CDR3 protein is CASSSGHNEKLFF. CDR3 nucleotides: TGTGCCAGCAGCTCCGGGCATAATGAAAAACTGTTTTTT.

The chain employs TRBV19 and TRBJ1-5, with D maybe TRBD1 (5 bases). Germline V gene lookup returns CDR1 LNHDA and CDR2 SQIVND (reference sequence). CDR3 size: 13 residues. The germline V and J ends were trimmed by 5 bases and 6 bases, with 11 bases remaining between them. The CDR3 loop is CASSVKGPQPQHF. The CDR3 nucleotides read TGTGCCAGTAGTGTCAAGGGACCTCAGCCCCAGCATTTT.

The rearrangement uses TRBV7-6 and TRBJ2-5; 7 bases align to TRBD1. The CDR3 is made up of 14 amino acids. The ends lost 0 bases at V and 6 bases at J; junction bases unmatched: 4. Germline CDR1 reads SGHVS; CDR2 reads FNYEAQ. CDR3: CASSLAKQGQTQYF. For the CDR3, the DNA is TGTGCCAGCAGCTTAGCTAAACAGGGGCAGACCCAGTACTTC.

This sequence joins TRBV5-1 and TRBJ1-4; 11 nucleotides align to TRBD1. CDR3 length equals 17 residues. Germline CDR1 is SGHRS and CDR2 is YFSETQ. The junction had 11 bases not matched to a gene; V was cut back by 4 bases and J by 6 bases. DNA for the CDR3: TGCGCCAGCAGCCGGGGACAGGGGGTCTCATCTTATGAAAAACTGTTTTTT. Amino acids: CASSRGQGVSSYEKLFF. The variable domain in full, completed from reference TRBV5-1 and TRBJ1-4, reads KAGVTQTPRYLIKTRGQQVTLSCSPISGHRSVSWYQQTPGQGLQFLFEYFSETQRNKGNFPGRFSGRQFSNSRSEMNVSTLELGDSALYLCASSRGQGVSSYEKLFFGSGTQLSVL.

The count of this clonotype is one. V is TRBV12-3 or TRBV12-4 and J is TRBJ1-4; a weak D match, TRBD1 (6 bases). This CDR3 region has 13 residues. With 6 bases removed from V and 7 bases from J, the gap between germline ends came to 12 bases. Here the CDR3 reads CASRPHRAEKLFF. DNA of the CDR3: TGTGCCAGCAGACCCCACAGGGCTGAAAAACTGTTTTTT.

V is TRBV4-2 and J is TRBJ2-3; D might be TRBD2 (6 bases). The CDR3 loop spans 15 amino acids. Trimming removed 1 base from V and 6 bases from J, with 14 bases in between. Germline CDR1 and CDR2: LGHNA and YNFKEQ. The CDR3 sequence: CASSQVFGGKDTQYF. Written as DNA, the CDR3 is TGTGCCAGCAGCCAAGTCTTTGGAGGGAAGGATACGCAGTATTTT.

This clonotype has a handful of counts. The rearrangement links TRBV7-8 to TRBJ1-3; D possibly corresponds to TRBD1 (5 bases). The CDR3 extends over 15 amino acids. The germline gives CDR1 SGHVS, CDR2 FQNEAQ. Deletions cut 8 bases from V and 0 bases from J, with 14 bases between. The CDR3 DNA sequence: TGTGCCAGCGTTAGGGGTTCTAACTCTGGAAACACCATATATTTT. This gives the protein CASVRGSNSGNTIYF.

V is TRBV10-3 and J is TRBJ2-2; no definite D call. The germline gives CDR1 ENHRY, CDR2 SYGVKD. V shed 3 bases and J shed 0 bases, with 14 bases lying between them. The CDR3 is made up of 17 amino acids. The CDR3 DNA reads TGTGCCATCAGTGATGTTTGGGGAAACTCGAACACCGGGGAGCTGTTTTTT. As protein: CAISDVWGNSNTGELFF.

A few counts support this clonotype. The chain couples TRBV15 to TRBJ1-5, with 7 positions matching TRBD1. This CDR3 is 17 amino acids long. Losses at the gene ends were 1 base for V and 3 bases for J; bases not matched to a gene: 9. Germline V gene sequence: CDR1 LNHNV, CDR2 YYDKDF (reference sequence). The CDR3: CATSRGDGQAVNQPQHF. CDR3 DNA sequence: TGTGCCACCAGCAGAGGGGACGGACAGGCAGTCAATCAGCCCCAGCATTTT.

This clonotype was detected a few times. J is TRBJ2-2 and V is TRBV28; D remains unclear. V was cut by 3 bases and J by 5 bases, with 7 bases left in between. Germline CDR1 is MDHEN and CDR2 is SYDVKM. This CDR3 comprises 13 residues. The CDR3 nucleotides read TGTGCCAGCAGTTTTCAGGTTACCGGGGAGCTGTTTTTT. This sequence encodes CASSFQVTGELFF.

The rearrangement joins TRBV4-3 to TRBJ2-5; the match to TRBD2 covers 7 bases. V lost 1 base to trimming and J lost 0 bases; unmatched junction nucleotides: 5. Germline loops: CDR1 LGHNA, CDR2 YSLEER. CDR3 length: 16 amino acids. The CDR3 region has the DNA TGCGCCAGCAGCCAAGGATTGCTAGCGGACCAAGAGACCCAGTACTTC. This gives the protein CASSQGLLADQETQYF.